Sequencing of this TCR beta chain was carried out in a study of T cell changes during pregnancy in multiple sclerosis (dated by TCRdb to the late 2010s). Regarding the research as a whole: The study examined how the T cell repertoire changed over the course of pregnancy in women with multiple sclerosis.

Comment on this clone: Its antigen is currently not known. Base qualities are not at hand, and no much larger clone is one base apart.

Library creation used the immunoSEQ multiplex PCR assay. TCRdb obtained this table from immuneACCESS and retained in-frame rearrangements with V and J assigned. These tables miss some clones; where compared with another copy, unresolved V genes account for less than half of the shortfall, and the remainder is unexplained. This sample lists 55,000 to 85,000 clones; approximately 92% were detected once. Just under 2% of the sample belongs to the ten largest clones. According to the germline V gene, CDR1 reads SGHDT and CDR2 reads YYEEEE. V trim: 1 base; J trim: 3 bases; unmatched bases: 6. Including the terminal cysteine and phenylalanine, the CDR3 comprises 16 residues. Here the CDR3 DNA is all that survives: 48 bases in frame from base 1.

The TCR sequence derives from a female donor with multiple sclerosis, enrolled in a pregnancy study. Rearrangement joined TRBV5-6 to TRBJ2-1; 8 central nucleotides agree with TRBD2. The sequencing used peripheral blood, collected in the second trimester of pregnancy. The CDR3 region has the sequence CASSLRSGANYNEQFF. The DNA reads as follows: TGTGCCAGCAGCTTGCGTAGCGGGGCGAACTACAATGAGCAGTTCTTC. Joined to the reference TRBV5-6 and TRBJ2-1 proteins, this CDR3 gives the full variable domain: DAGVTQSPTHLIKTRGQQVTLRCSPKSGHDTVSWYQQALGQGPQFIFQYYEEEERQRGNFPDRFSGHQFPNYSSELNVNALLLGDSALYLCASSLRSGANYNEQFFGPGTRLTVL.